This TCR beta chain comes out of a study of CXCR3-negative and CXCR3-positive naive CD8 T cells. Across the study: Libraries each contributed about 1.5 +/- 0.3 million TRB reads, for around 140 million in total.

The germline V gene has CDR1 LGHNA and CDR2 YNFKEQ. The CDR3 loop spans 16 amino acids. The study made its TRB cDNA libraries by 5' RACE, adding UMI labels. TCRdb reanalyzed the 5' RACE reads, giving one entry per CDR3 protein sequence and no DNA. This sample contains roughly 100,000 distinct CDR3 sequences. The study, taken as a whole, reports: Both naive subsets, CXCR3-negative and CXCR3-positive, displayed similar TRBV-TRBJ usage, unlike memory cells. A higher hydrophobicity marked the TRB CDR3s of CXCR3-positive naive cells versus CXCR3-negative naive cells. Most assays used freshly isolated PBMCs, as cryopreservation partially reduced CXCR3.

Concerning this clonotype: Its matching antigen is unknown.

The study sorted every CD8+ T cell subset in triplicate at 250,000 to 300,000 cells each. Sequencing input: naive CXCR3+ CD8+ T cells from blood. Subset noted: CD45RO-CCR7+CD27+CD95- naive CD8+ T cells expressing CXCR3 (TNR3+). The TCR comes from a human donor in good health. Some clones in this sample may be carry-over from other donors' samples. The chain has TRBV4-2 and TRBJ2-2; no DNA is available, so the TRBD1 call from TCRdb remains unchecked. The CDR3 loop is CASSHRTGGDTGELFF.